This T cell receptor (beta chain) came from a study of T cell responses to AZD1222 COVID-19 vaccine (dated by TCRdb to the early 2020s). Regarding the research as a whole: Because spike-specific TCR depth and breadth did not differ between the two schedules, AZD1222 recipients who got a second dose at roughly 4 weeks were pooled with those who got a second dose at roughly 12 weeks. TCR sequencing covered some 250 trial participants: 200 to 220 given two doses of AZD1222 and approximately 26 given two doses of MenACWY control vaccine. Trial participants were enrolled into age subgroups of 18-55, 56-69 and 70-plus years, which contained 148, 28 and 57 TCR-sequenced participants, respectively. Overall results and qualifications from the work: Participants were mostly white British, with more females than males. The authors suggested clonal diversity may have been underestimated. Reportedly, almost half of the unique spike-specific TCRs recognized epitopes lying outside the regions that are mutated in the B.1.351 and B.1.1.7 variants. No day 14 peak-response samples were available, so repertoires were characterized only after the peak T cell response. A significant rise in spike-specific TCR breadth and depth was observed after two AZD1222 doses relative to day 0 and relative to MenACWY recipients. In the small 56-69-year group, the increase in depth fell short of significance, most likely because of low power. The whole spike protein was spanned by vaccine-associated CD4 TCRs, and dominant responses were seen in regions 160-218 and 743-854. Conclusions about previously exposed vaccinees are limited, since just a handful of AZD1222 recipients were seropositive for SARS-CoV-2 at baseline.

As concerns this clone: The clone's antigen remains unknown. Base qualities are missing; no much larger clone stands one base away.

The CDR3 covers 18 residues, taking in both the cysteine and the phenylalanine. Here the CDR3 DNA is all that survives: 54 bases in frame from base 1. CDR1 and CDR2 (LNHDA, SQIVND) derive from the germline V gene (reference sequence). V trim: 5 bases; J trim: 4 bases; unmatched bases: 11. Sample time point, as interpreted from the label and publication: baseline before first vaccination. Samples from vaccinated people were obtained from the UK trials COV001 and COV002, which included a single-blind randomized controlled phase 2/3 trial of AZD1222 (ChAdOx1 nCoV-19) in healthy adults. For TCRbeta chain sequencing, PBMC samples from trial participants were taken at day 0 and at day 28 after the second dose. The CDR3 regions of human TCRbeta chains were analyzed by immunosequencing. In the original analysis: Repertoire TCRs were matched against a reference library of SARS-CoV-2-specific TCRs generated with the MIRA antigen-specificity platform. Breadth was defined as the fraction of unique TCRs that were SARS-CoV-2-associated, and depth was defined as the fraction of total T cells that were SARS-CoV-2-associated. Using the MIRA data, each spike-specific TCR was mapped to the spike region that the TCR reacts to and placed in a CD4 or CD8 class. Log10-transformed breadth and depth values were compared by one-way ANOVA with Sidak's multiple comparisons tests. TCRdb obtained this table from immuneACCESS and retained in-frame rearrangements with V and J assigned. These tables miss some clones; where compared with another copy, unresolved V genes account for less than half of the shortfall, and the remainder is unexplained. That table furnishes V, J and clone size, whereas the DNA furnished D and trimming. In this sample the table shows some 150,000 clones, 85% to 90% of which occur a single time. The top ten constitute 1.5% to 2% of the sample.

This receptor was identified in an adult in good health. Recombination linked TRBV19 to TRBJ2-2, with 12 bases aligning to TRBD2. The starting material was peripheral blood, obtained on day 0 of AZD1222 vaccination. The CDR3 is CASSPQGLAGGGTGELFF. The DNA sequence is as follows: TGTGCCAGTAGTCCTCAGGGGCTAGCGGGAGGGGGCACCGGGGAGCTGTTTTTT.